The source of this T cell receptor beta chain is a study of spatial heterogeneity in lung cancer (dated by TCRdb to between 2018 and 2020). Describing the broader study: Beta-chain transcripts were consistently detected in greater numbers than alpha-chain transcripts, which likely reflected higher beta-chain transcript abundance. In the raw uncorrected reads, each unique combination of TCR and UMI appeared on average more than ten times. In non-small cell lung cancer, the study made a quantitative comparison of TCR alpha and beta repertoires among multiple tumor regions, matched nontumor lung and blood. Nonsynonymous mutation counts, determined by whole-exome sequencing of tumor tissue, were related to TCR repertoire features. Both alpha and beta chains were TCR-sequenced in samples taken at surgery, namely 220 tumor regions, 62 to 70 matched nontumor lung samples and 55 to 60 PBMC samples. Study-level results and caveats: Ubiquitous expanded tumor TCRs were found in blood more often at tumor resection than at routine follow-up. Confirming at a functional level the hypothesis that regional TCRs recognize regional mutations was considered to require additional single-cell paired TCR alpha and beta sequencing.

Library preparation employed 5' RACE. The instrument given in TCRdb is NextSeq 500. In the TCR library protocol, a unique molecular identifier was attached to each TCR cDNA molecule so that PCR and sequencing errors could be corrected. The source study handled its data this way. TCR identification, UMI-based error correction and CDR3 extraction were performed with Decombinator tools. Expanded TCRs were defined as those above a frequency of 2 per 1,000, corresponding to the top 1% of the tumor frequency distribution. Renyi diversity was calculated using the R vegan package after each repertoire was subsampled 100 times to 5,000 TCRs. CDR3 similarity networks were built from amino acid triplet string-kernel similarity, connecting CDR3s with pairwise similarity above 0.82. TCRdb reanalyzed the raw reads on its own, using fastp at Q25 for trimming and MiXCR for clone calling, and kept in-frame beta chains. Identical CDR3 protein sequences are pooled into one entry, listed with their most common genes and DNA. These V and J calls rely on TCRdb rather than the paper's analysis. In this sample the table shows approximately 52,000 distinct CDR3 sequences, around 5.2% of which occur a single time. Over 8.5% of the sample comes from the top ten.

In regard to this clonotype: Its antigen specificity is not known. Base qualities are not at hand, and no much larger clone is one base apart.

At the junction V is shortened by 6 bases and J by 11 bases; bases outside the gene matches: 7. Including the terminal cysteine and phenylalanine, the CDR3 comprises 11 residues. The sequence is cut down to CDR3 DNA, 33 bases in frame from base 1. The time point label on this specimen signifies: sample taken at primary tumor resection. For TCR sequencing, whole RNA was extracted from tumor and nontumor lung tissue, or from cryopreserved PBMC samples, and no cell sorting was done. Samples were obtained from about 75 patients with early-stage, untreated non-small cell lung cancer from the lung TRACERx cohort. Only patients for whom sufficient RNA was available from at least two tumor regions were selected for TCR sequencing.

The sample was PBMCs, taken at surgery. The chain joins TRBV12-3 or TRBV12-4 to TRBJ2-7; 7 bases in between match TRBD1. The source of this sequence is a male donor with early-stage non-small cell lung cancer. The base sequence is TGTGCCAGCAGCCTGACAGGGAGAAAGTACTTC. Its protein reads: CASSLTGRKYF.